These 27 T cell receptor beta chains share one sample of origin, sequenced in a study of shared clonotypes between healthy human individuals. Here immunoSEQ multiplex PCR was the method, and the copy in TCRdb shows in-frame clones only, minus some. Among more than 1,200,000 clones listed, less than 99% were seen once. Specimen: naive CD4+ T cells sorted from blood. Sample subset: CD45RA+ positively selected. The origin of the receptors is a man under 40 in good health.

On this clone itself: Other nucleotide sequences from this sample produce the same CDR3. The chain has TRBV5-1 and TRBJ2-3; D gene uncertain. The V gene's germline CDR1 is SGHRS and CDR2 YFSETQ. The CDR3 is made up of 14 amino acids. The V end lost 0 bases, the J end lost 0 bases, and 5 bases lay between the germline ends. The CDR3 nucleotides are TGCGCCAGCAGCTTGGAGACTAGCACAGATACGCAGTATTTT. Amino acids: CASSLETSTDTQYF.

This chain uses TRBV7-6 with TRBJ2-7; D gene ambiguous. The germline gives CDR1 SGHVS, CDR2 FNYEAQ. The CDR3 loop spans 14 amino acids. The V gene lost 2 bases and the J gene lost 3 bases, with 11 bases spanning the gap. CDR3 sequence reads: CASSLRSGYYEQYF. Written as DNA, the CDR3 is TGTGCCAGCAGCTTAAGATCAGGATACTACGAGCAGTACTTC.

The chain uses TRBV25-1 and TRBJ2-1; unclear D gene. The CDR3 totals 15 residues. CDR1 and CDR2 from the germline V gene are MGHDK and SYGVNS. V lost 5 bases and J 0 bases, leaving 11 bases between the germline ends. CDR3 in amino acids: CASSLFHVSYNEQFF. As DNA, the CDR3 is TGTGCCAGCAGTCTTTTCCACGTCTCCTACAATGAGCAGTTCTTC.

V and J are TRBV7-3 and TRBJ2-7; 7 bases match TRBD2. Germline lookup yields CDR1 SGHTA and CDR2 FQGTGA. Trimming at V came to 5 bases and at J to 7 bases, leaving 14 bases not matched to a gene. The CDR3 has 15 residues. The DNA for the CDR3 is TGTGCCAGCAGCCTCCGCGGGGGACTCAGAGTTGAGCAGTACTTC. Translation: CASSLRGGLRVEQYF.

This chain links TRBV6-5 with TRBJ2-1; the D is unclear. V was shortened by 6 bases and J by 13 bases, with 16 bases between the two germline ends. Germline lookup yields CDR1 MNHEY and CDR2 SVGAGI. This CDR3 is built from 12 residues. The CDR3 DNA reads TGTGCCAGCAGCCCTCCCGGGCCTTTCCAGTTCTTC. Amino acids: CASSPPGPFQFF.

The chain links TRBV9 to TRBJ2-7, with 8 bases identical to TRBD1. Germline V gene lookup returns CDR1 SGDLS and CDR2 YYNGEE. This CDR3 spans 15 amino acids. The ends lost 4 bases at V and 3 bases at J; junction bases unmatched: 9. The CDR3 reads CASSPGTGQYYEQYF. The CDR3 nucleotides read TGTGCCAGCAGCCCAGGGACAGGACAGTACTACGAGCAGTACTTC.

The chain couples TRBV5-1 to TRBJ2-7; D perhaps matches TRBD2 (5 bases). V was shortened by 4 bases and J by 6 bases, with 14 bases between the two germline ends. CDR1 is SGHRS, CDR2 YFSETQ, per germline. This CDR3 has 13 residues. The CDR3 loop reads CASSPNFGGEQYF. The CDR3 nucleotides read TGCGCCAGCAGCCCGAACTTTGGAGGCGAGCAGTACTTC.

V is TRBV7-9 and J is TRBJ2-1, with 11 nucleotides matching TRBD1. The CDR3 consists of 19 residues. Germline V lookup: CDR1 SEHNR, CDR2 FQNEAQ (reference sequence). V was clipped by 3 bases and J by 8 bases; unmatched bases: 18. In DNA, the CDR3 is TGTGCCAGCAGCTTGCTGCCGAGGATCCCGGGACAGGGGGTCGATGAGCAGTTCTTC. It codes for CASSLLPRIPGQGVDEQFF.

This chain uses TRBV19 with TRBJ2-7; 9 positions agree with TRBD1. V lost 5 bases and J lost 4; bases outside the gene matches: 3. There are 13 residues in the CDR3. Germline assignment: CDR1 LNHDA and CDR2 SQIVND (reference sequence). CDR3 sequence: CASSPTGGYEQYF. In nucleotides, the CDR3 is TGTGCCAGTAGTCCGACAGGGGGATACGAGCAGTACTTC.

The rearrangement joins TRBV10-2 to TRBJ1-1; a weak D match, TRBD1 (5 bases). CDR3 length: 16 amino acids. Trimming left V 5 bases short and J 2 bases short, with 18 bases between. Germline-derived CDR1 and CDR2 are WSHSY and SAAADI. DNA of the CDR3: TGCGCCAGCAGTCGACATCACGACAGTTCAAACACTGAAGCTTTCTTT. The encoded protein is CASSRHHDSSNTEAFF.

This clone appeared a single time. The V call is TRBV12-5, the J call TRBJ2-1, with 9 bases lining up with TRBD1. This CDR3 comprises 15 residues. Looked up from germline, CDR1 is LGHNT and CDR2 is FRNRAP. V was pared by 6 bases and J by 6 bases, with 9 bases of the junction left unmatched. The CDR3 DNA is TGTGCTAGTGGCCGGACAGGGGATGCCCGCAATGAGCAGTTCTTC. It codes for CASGRTGDARNEQFF.

Only one count was recorded for this clone. This sample also contains other DNA sequences that code for the same CDR3. The chain carries TRBV5-4 and TRBJ2-1; 10 bases align to TRBD2. The CDR3 consists of 14 residues. CDR1 and CDR2 (germline): SGHNT, YYREEE (reference sequence). Unmatched junction bases numbered 0, after V lost 4 bases and J lost 2 bases. Written as DNA, the CDR3 is TGTGCCAGCAGCCTAGCGGGAGCCTACAATGAGCAGTTCTTC. This sequence encodes CASSLAGAYNEQFF.

This clone was picked up one time. The chain carries TRBV20-1 and TRBJ2-7; D call uncertain. Trimming shortened V by 5 bases and J by 2 bases, and 4 bases separated the two germline ends. From germline, CDR1 is DFQATT and CDR2 SNEGSKA (reference sequence). This CDR3 comprises 10 residues. In DNA form, the CDR3 reads TGCAGTGCTGGAGCCTACGAGCAGTACTTC. Translation: CSAGAYEQYF.

This clone has just one count. This chain joins TRBV11-3 and TRBJ1-1, with D perhaps TRBD1 (6 bases). The CDR3 loop spans 14 amino acids. V lost 1 base and J lost 1, with 7 bases in between. CDR1 SGHNT and CDR2 YENEEA come from the germline V gene. The CDR3 loop reads CASSLGGRNTEAFF. In nucleotides, the CDR3 is TGTGCCAGCAGCTTAGGGGGGCGGAACACTGAAGCTTTCTTT.

Points on this clone: The same CDR3 can be traced to other DNA sequences in this sample. This chain joins TRBV18 and TRBJ2-7; 12 bases fit TRBD2. The CDR3 runs to 15 residues. The J segment lost 4 bases and the V segment lost 3 bases, leaving 4 bases of the junction unmatched. Germline V gene data show CDR1 as KGHSH and CDR2 as LQKENI. CDR3 bases: TGTGCCAGCTCACCCCTAGCGGGAGGGCCTTACGAGCAGTACTTC. Translated: CASSPLAGGPYEQYF.

This chain uses TRBV5-4 with TRBJ2-1; D might be TRBD2 (6 bases). Deletions cut 3 bases from V and 6 bases from J, with 7 bases between. Germline V gives CDR1 SGHNT, CDR2 YYREEE (reference sequence). This CDR3 has 12 amino acids. CDR3 amino acids: CASSSGLNEQFF. CDR3 coding DNA: TGTGCCAGCAGCTCGGGACTCAATGAGCAGTTCTTC.

The chain employs TRBV7-6 and TRBJ1-1; 8 bases align to TRBD1. V trimming: 6 bases; J trimming: 5 bases; junction bases outside the gene matches: 5. This CDR3 comprises 13 residues. Per germline, CDR1 SGHVS and CDR2 FNYEAQ. The DNA for the CDR3 is TGTGCCAGCAGAGGACAGGGTGGGACTGAAGCTTTCTTT. It specifies CASRGQGGTEAFF.

The chain recombines TRBV7-9 with TRBJ2-2; D is unclear. This CDR3 spans 13 amino acids. Germline V lookup: CDR1 SEHNR, CDR2 FQNEAQ (reference sequence). With 2 bases removed from V and 6 bases from J, the gap between germline ends came to 7 bases. CDR3 loop: CASSLRHSGELFF. Here the CDR3 DNA reads TGTGCCAGCAGCTTACGGCATTCCGGGGAGCTGTTTTTT.

The chain uses TRBV7-9 and TRBJ1-3; no clear D gene. The germline V gene has CDR1 SEHNR and CDR2 FQNEAQ (reference sequence). The ends were cut back, 6 bases at V and 4 bases at J, with 16 bases in the middle. There are 15 residues in the CDR3. The CDR3 here is CASRNQDAGGNTIYF. The CDR3 DNA follows: TGTGCCAGCAGAAATCAGGACGCCGGGGGAAACACCATATATTTT. Together with reference TRBV7-9 and TRBJ1-3, the CDR3 gives the full variable domain: DTGVSQNPRHKITKRGQNVTFRCDPISEHNRLYWYRQTLGQGPEFLTYFQNEAQLEKSRLLSDRFSAERPKGSFSTLEIQRTEQGDSAMYLCASRNQDAGGNTIYFGEGSWLTVV.

A note on this clone: The junction does not match germline at one end; this may be a read error. The J gene is TRBJ2-7, the V gene TRBV7-7; 7 bases map to TRBD1. Germline values: CDR1 SSHAT, CDR2 FNYEAQ (reference sequence). The CDR3 is 14 amino acids. The CDR3 here is CASSLWQGAYEQYF. CDR3 nucleotides: TGTGCTAGCAGCTTATGGCAGGGGGCCTACGAGCAGTACTTC.

J is TRBJ2-7 and V is TRBV11-2, with D uncertain. CDR3 length: 13 amino acids. The V end lost 8 bases, the J end lost 1 base, and 12 bases lay between the germline ends. The germline V gene has CDR1 SGHAT and CDR2 FQNNGV. CDR3 sequence (DNA): TGTGCCAGCGGGTCGACCCGTTCCTACGAGCAGTACTTC. As protein: CASGSTRSYEQYF.

V and J are TRBV18 and TRBJ2-7; 9 bases agree with TRBD1. Per the germline V gene, CDR1 is KGHSH and CDR2 is LQKENI. The CDR3 loop spans 14 amino acids. Losses at the gene ends were 2 bases for V and 5 bases for J; bases not matched to a gene: 4. The DNA for the CDR3 is TGTGCCAGCTCACCAGGGACAGGGAGGGACGAGCAGTACTTC. Translation: CASSPGTGRDEQYF.

The chain recombines TRBV5-4 with TRBJ2-7; D not resolved. Trimming pared 5 bases from V and 2 bases from J, leaving 11 bases between. CDR1 and CDR2 (germline): SGHNT, YYREEE (reference sequence). This CDR3 comprises 13 residues. The CDR3 sequence is CASSYDGAYEQYF. For the CDR3, the DNA is TGTGCCAGCAGTTATGATGGCGCCTACGAGCAGTACTTC.

The chain joins TRBV7-2 to TRBJ1-3, with TRBD1 matching 8 bases. CDR1 is SGHTA and CDR2 is FQGNSA in the germline V gene. V shed 5 bases and J 1 base; nucleotides not matched to a gene: 1. The CDR3 totals 14 residues. The CDR3 region has the DNA TGTGCCAGCAGCAGGACAGGGTCTGGAAACACCATATATTTT. It specifies CASSRTGSGNTIYF.

V gene TRBV15 combines with J gene TRBJ2-1; 12 nucleotides align to TRBD2. CDR1 LNHNV and CDR2 YYDKDF come from the germline V gene (reference sequence). Unmatched junction bases numbered 4, after V lost 0 bases and J lost 4 bases. CDR3 size: 17 residues. This CDR3 is CATSRDLGTSGYNEQFF. In nucleotides, the CDR3 is TGTGCCACCAGCAGAGATCTCGGGACTAGCGGGTACAATGAGCAGTTCTTC. The full variable domain, its missing parts supplied by reference TRBV15 and TRBJ2-1, is DAMVIQNPRYQVTQFGKPVTLSCSQTLNHNVMYWYQQKSSQAPKLLFHYYDKDFNNEADTPDNFQSRRPNTSFCFLDIRSPGLGDTAMYLCATSRDLGTSGYNEQFFGPGTRLTVL.

The chain carries TRBV7-3 and TRBJ2-2; 8 bases are a match to TRBD2. Germline CDR1 and CDR2: SGHTA and FQGTGA. Losses at the gene ends were 2 bases for V and 5 bases for J; bases not matched to a gene: 4. The CDR3 length is 15 residues. As DNA, the CDR3 is TGTGCCAGCAGCTTACAGGCTAGCGGGACCGGGGAGCTGTTTTTT. Its protein product is CASSLQASGTGELFF. The full variable domain, rest sourced from reference TRBV7-3 and TRBJ2-2, is GAGVSQTPSNKVTEKGKYVELRCDPISGHTALYWYRQSLGQGPEFLIYFQGTGAADDSGLPNDRFFAVRPEGSVSTLKIQRTERGDSAVYLCASSLQASGTGELFFGEGSRLTVL.

The V gene is TRBV6-1, the J gene TRBJ2-7; D remains ambiguous. V dropped 2 bases and J dropped 3 bases, with 8 bases sitting between them. The CDR3 extends over 13 amino acids. Germline CDR1 and CDR2: MNHNS and SASEGT. CDR3 DNA sequence: TGTGCCAGCAGTGAAAGCTTACTCTACGAGCAGTACTTC. The encoded protein is CASSESLLYEQYF.